This note documents a single T cell receptor beta chain sequence. The data belong to a study of blood T cells in healthy people across ages. CDR3 length equals 12 residues. Germline CDR1 reads SGHNT; CDR2 reads YYREEE (reference sequence). V gave up 9 bases and J gave up 1 base, with 9 bases separating them. A J-beta primer mix and a sample-barcoded 5' primer were used in a second PCR of about 7 to 12 cycles. One entry per CDR3 protein results from TCRdb running MiXCR on the 5' RACE reads. The data contain 1 million to 1.2 million distinct CDR3 sequences, around two fifths of them singletons. V usage is TRBV5-4 and J usage is TRBJ2-3; no clear D gene. This TCR was recovered from a young man in good health. Sequences were obtained from blood. The CDR3 loop is CANGVGTDTQYF. Here the CDR3 DNA reads TGTGCCAATGGGGTGGGCACAGATACGCAGTATTTT.